The 5 T cell receptor delta chains below come from one sample, sequenced in a study of γδ T cells in repeated Plasmodium falciparum infection. Gammadelta T cells were flow-sorted from PBMC into Vgamma9/Vdelta2+ and Vdelta2-negative populations for bulk analysis. TCRdb re-called the multiplex PCR reads through CATT. Among some 100,000 delta-chain clones listed, almost 1.5% were seen once. Sequenced: gamma-delta T cells from blood. The receptors shown here come from a pool of human donors (malaria-infected and uninfected, not separated).

This clone was seen a few times. This likely traces to a read error, being one base from a far larger clone. In the same sample, other DNA sequences code for this CDR3. The chain couples TRDV1 to TRDJ1, with 9 positions matching TRDD3. No J gene is reported in TCRdb; it was inferred here by comparing the DNA with germline. The CDR3 is 20 residues long. From germline, CDR1 is TSWWSYY and CDR2 QGS. The CDR3 DNA reads as TGTGCTCTCGGGGAACTAGTCCTACATTACTGGGGGACGTACACCGATAAACTCATCTTT. This gives the protein CALGELVLHYWGTYTDKLIF.

This chain connects TRDV1 to TRDJ1; 7 bases agree with TRDD2. The J gene was missing in TCRdb and was found by matching the end of the DNA to germline. CDR1 and CDR2 (germline): TSWWSYY, QGS. The CDR3 has 20 amino acids. V shed 5 bases and J 0 bases; nucleotides not matched to a gene: 21. CDR3 nucleotides: TGTGCTCTTGGGTCCAGGCCCTTCACCTTCCTTGAGGGGGACACCGATAAACTCATCTTT. This gives the protein CALGSRPFTFLEGDTDKLIF.

This clone was seen many times. Within the sample, other DNA sequences also encode this same CDR3. The chain is built from TRDV1 and TRDJ2; TRDD3 aligns across 8 bases. The CDR3 has 13 residues. Germline CDR1 TSWWSYY, CDR2 QGS. After removal of 2 bases from V and 15 bases from J, the junction contained 8 bases not matched to a gene. The CDR3 loop is CALGEGRWGIFFF. CDR3 bases: TGTGCTCTTGGGGAAGGCCGTTGGGGGATTTTCTTCTTT.

Notes on this clone: TCRdb's listed protein matches a much larger clone and diverges from this DNA's translation at residue 10, likely through a read error; the protein shown comes from the DNA. The chain links TRDV1 to TRDJ1; 8 nucleotides line up with TRDD2. Assignment of the J gene here rests on matching the DNA to germline, because TCRdb gives none. The CDR3 has 22 amino acids. From germline, CDR1 is TSWWSYY and CDR2 QGS. V lost 0 bases and J lost 3; bases outside the gene matches: 24. CDR3 DNA: TGTGCTCTTGGGGAACTACCCCTTCCTATGTCTGTCTGTCCATTTAACTCCGATAAACTCATCTTT. Its protein product is CALGELPLPMSVCPFNSDKLIF.

This clone has a handful of counts. Translating this DNA gives a protein that differs at residue 17 from the TCRdb one, which belongs to a much larger clone; a read error is likely, and the protein shown is this translation. The chain has TRDV1 and TRDJ2, with D possibly being TRDD2 (6 bases). The CDR3 runs to 24 residues. The V gene lost 1 base and the J gene lost 5 bases, with 38 bases spanning the gap. Germline V gives CDR1 TSWWSYY, CDR2 QGS. The CDR3 DNA sequence: TGTGCTCTTGGGGAACGGGAGGCCTTTAGTTACTCCTACGTTACATGGCTCGGTACAGCACAACTCTTCTTT. Its protein product is CALGEREAFSYSYVTWLGTAQLFF.